A selection of T cell receptor beta chains follows, all from one sample in a study of shared clonotypes between healthy human individuals. Profiled with immunoSEQ multiplex PCR; TCRdb holds only in-frame clones, not every one. The table includes roughly 500,000 clones, approximately 95% detected once. Material: naive CD4+ T cells sorted from blood. The receptors come from a woman in her 30s in good health. Both conserved end residues are part of each CDR3. D genes are given only for firm matches. The size of a clone is reported for some rows only, either as once, few or many, or as a class for expanded clones.

V gene	clone size	J gene	CDR3 length	D gene	CDR3 DNA	CDR3 protein
TRBV29-1	once	TRBJ1-5	13	NA	TGCAGCGTTGCTGAGGGCAGGGCTCAGCCCCAGCATTTT	CSVAEGRAQPQHF
TRBV2	once	TRBJ1-5	16	NA	TGTGCCAACAGGCATCACCGGGACAAGAGGATCCAGCCCCAGCATTTT	CANRHHRDKRIQPQHF
TRBV28	NA	TRBJ2-3	16	NA	TGTGCCAGCCGCCCCGGGACCCTAGGTCCCACAGATACGCAGTATTTT	CASRPGTLGPTDTQYF
TRBV28	NA	TRBJ1-5	16	NA	TGTGCCAGCAGTTTTGGGGGGAGAGGCTCCGGGCAGCCCCAGCATTTT	CASSFGGRGSGQPQHF
TRBV29-1	NA	TRBJ2-5	12	NA	TGCAGCGGTCGGGACGGGCAAGAGACCCAGTACTTC	CSGRDGQETQYF
TRBV27	NA	TRBJ1-5	14	NA	TGTGCCAGCAGTCATAAGTATAGCAATCAGCCCCAGCATTTT	CASSHKYSNQPQHF
TRBV18	NA	TRBJ2-3	16	NA	TGTGCCAGCTCACCTACGGAGGTCATCGCCACAGATACGCAGTATTTT	CASSPTEVIATDTQYF
TRBV7-9	NA	TRBJ2-7	14	NA	TGTGCCAGCAGCTTAGCTCCGGGTTCCTACGAGCAGTACTTC	CASSLAPGSYEQYF
TRBV6-4	NA	TRBJ2-4	13	NA	TGTGCCAGCAGTGAAATAGAGGGAGGCATTCAGTACTTC	CASSEIEGGIQYF
TRBV2	NA	TRBJ1-3	15	NA	TGTGCCAGCATTACGATTCGAGGGGCTGGAAACACCATATATTTT	CASITIRGAGNTIYF
TRBV5-1	NA	TRBJ1-2	15	TRBD1	TGCGCCAGCAGCCCGGGAGTCTCAGGGGGAGGTGGCTACACCTTC	CASSPGVSGGGGYTF
TRBV4-1	NA	TRBJ1-2	10	NA	TGCGCCAGCAGCCCTGGCGGCTACACCTTC	CASSPGGYTF
TRBV4-1	NA	TRBJ2-4	12	NA	TGCGCCAGCAGCCACAGGGGAGACATTCAGTACTTC	CASSHRGDIQYF
TRBV5-1	once	TRBJ2-7	16	TRBD1	TGCGCCAGCAGCTGGGGGCCACCGACAGGGACCTACGAGCAGTACTTC	CASSWGPPTGTYEQYF
TRBV27	NA	TRBJ2-1	17	TRBD2	TGTGCCAGCAGTTTATCAGGGACTAGCGGGACTTACAATGAGCAGTTCTTC	CASSLSGTSGTYNEQFF
TRBV28	NA	TRBJ2-1	19	TRBD1	TGTGCCAGCAGTTTACGGACAGGGGGGTCATTTAGTTCCTACAATGAGCAGTTCTTC	CASSLRTGGSFSSYNEQFF
TRBV28	NA	TRBJ2-1	14	TRBD2	TGTGCCAGCAGCACTAGCGGTCCCTACAATGAGCAGTTCTTC	CASSTSGPYNEQFF
TRBV5-4	NA	TRBJ2-7	13	NA	TGTGCCAGCAGCTCATTACAGGGTTACGAGCAGTACTTC	CASSSLQGYEQYF
TRBV28	NA	TRBJ1-2	12	NA	TGTGCCAGCAGTTTCAATCCTCTGGGCTACACCTTC	CASSFNPLGYTF
TRBV5-6	NA	TRBJ2-7	15	TRBD1	TGTGCCAGCAGCTCGTATGACAGGGGGCTTCACGAGCAGTACTTC	CASSSYDRGLHEQYF
TRBV7-9	NA	TRBJ1-4	17	TRBD1	TGTGCCAGCAGCACGACAGGGGCCCCTACAACTAATGAAAAACTGTTTTTT	CASSTTGAPTTNEKLFF
TRBV27	NA	TRBJ1-1	17	NA	TGTGCCAGCAGTGTCGGACTTGCCTCAACAAGGAACACTGAAGCTTTCTTT	CASSVGLASTRNTEAFF
TRBV28	NA	TRBJ2-3	16	TRBD1	TGTGCCAGTACGGTGTGGAGACAGGGTGGCACAGATACGCAGTATTTT	CASTVWRQGGTDTQYF